Presented here are 10 T cell receptor beta chains from one specimen sequenced in a study of blood T cell repertoires in COVID-19. The method was immunoSEQ multiplex PCR; TCRdb's version includes in-frame clones alone and lacks a portion of them. The sample consists of 45,000 to 65,000 clones, 65% to 85% of them appearing once. The source material was peripheral blood. The receptors stem from a man aged 30 to 39 with COVID-19, enrolled during active disease.

V gene TRBV5-1 combines with J gene TRBJ2-5, with D possibly matching TRBD2 (6 bases). CDR1 is SGHRS and CDR2 is YFSETQ in the germline V gene. The CDR3 totals 18 residues. The V gene lost 0 bases and the J gene lost 2 bases, with 20 bases spanning the gap. CDR3 sequence: CASSLAGFSGRSQETQYF. The CDR3 nucleotides are TGCGCCAGCAGCTTGGCCGGCTTTAGTGGGAGGTCTCAAGAGACCCAGTACTTC.

This clone was seen only a few times. The rearrangement uses TRBV19 and TRBJ2-7; 7 nucleotides align to TRBD2. Trimming took 5 bases from V and 7 from J; bases not matched to a gene: 14. This CDR3 region has 15 residues. CDR1 and CDR2 (germline): LNHDA, SQIVND (reference sequence). CDR3 protein: CASSSLAVPRGEQYF. The CDR3 nucleotides read TGTGCCAGTAGTTCTCTAGCGGTACCGAGAGGAGAGCAGTACTTC. Based on the CDR3 plus reference TRBV19 and TRBJ2-7, the full variable domain is DGGITQSPKYLFRKEGQNVTLSCEQNLNHDAMYWYRQDPGQGLRLIYYSQIVNDFQKGDIAEGYSVSREKKESFPLTVTSAQKNPTAFYLCASSSLAVPRGEQYFGPGTRLTVT.

The chain has TRBV5-1 and TRBJ2-5; 9 positions agree with TRBD2. The length of the CDR3 is 16 residues. The germline V gene has CDR1 SGHRS and CDR2 YFSETQ. V trimming: 0 bases; J trimming: 5 bases; junction bases outside the gene matches: 8. This CDR3 reads CASSLGAAGGRETQYF. CDR3 nucleotide sequence: TGCGCCAGCAGCTTGGGGGCGGCGGGAGGGCGGGAGACCCAGTACTTC.

V gene TRBV30 combines with J gene TRBJ1-1; D is uncertain. From germline, CDR1 is GTSNPN and CDR2 SVGIG (reference sequence). This CDR3 is 10 amino acids long. V was trimmed by 3 bases and J by 8 bases, leaving 7 bases between them. The CDR3 here is CAWSGVEAFF. DNA for the CDR3: TGTGCCTGGAGCGGGGTGGAAGCTTTCTTT.

J is TRBJ2-1 and V is TRBV4-2; 8 bases fit TRBD2. Germline V gives CDR1 LGHNA, CDR2 YNFKEQ. V lost 0 bases and J lost 7; bases outside the gene matches: 8. The CDR3 covers 16 residues. In nucleotides, the CDR3 is TGTGCCAGCAGCCAAGATGCGACGGGAGGGCCGAATGAGCAGTTCTTC. Residues: CASSQDATGGPNEQFF.

The chain employs TRBV18 and TRBJ1-5, with D unresolved. This CDR3 comprises 14 residues. The V gene's germline CDR1 is KGHSH and CDR2 LQKENI. Trimming took off 6 bases at V and 3 bases at J, with 12 bases between the two ends. CDR3 sequence (DNA): TGTGCCAGCTCCCCGGGGAGGAACAATCAGCCCCAGCATTTT. It yields the protein CASSPGRNNQPQHF.

This clone was observed a single time. The chain employs TRBV29-1 and TRBJ2-5; 7 bases are a match to TRBD2. Germline loops: CDR1 SQVTM, CDR2 ANQGSEA. The CDR3 totals 11 residues. V shed 7 bases and J 8 bases; nucleotides not matched to a gene: 7. CDR3 amino acids: CSAGAGVTQYF. CDR3 bases: TGCAGCGCCGGGGCGGGAGTCACCCAGTACTTC. Using reference TRBV29-1 and TRBJ2-5 for the parts outside the CDR3, the full variable domain is SAVISQKPSRDICQRGTSLTIQCQVDSQVTMMFWYRQQPGQSLTLIATANQGSEATYESGFVIDKFPISRPNLTFSTLTVSNMSPEDSSIYLCSAGAGVTQYFGPGTRLLVL.

This clone was seen only once. The V gene is TRBV24-1, the J gene TRBJ2-5, with 11 nucleotides matching TRBD1. With V trimmed by 5 bases and J by 1 base, 2 bases remained unmatched. The CDR3 runs to 15 residues. Germline V gene data show CDR1 as KGHDR and CDR2 as SFDVKD. The CDR3 nucleotides are TGTGCCACCAGTGTGGGACAGGGGGGCCAAGAGACCCAGTACTTC. This sequence encodes CATSVGQGGQETQYF.

This clone appeared a single time. The chain employs TRBV3-1 (or the pseudogene TRBV3-2) and TRBJ1-2, with D possibly matching TRBD1 (6 bases). Trimming cost V 5 bases and J 6 bases, with 10 bases left between them. The germline V gene encodes CDR1 LGHDT and CDR2 YNNKEL (reference sequence). The CDR3 runs 12 residues. DNA for the CDR3: TGTGCCAGCAGCACCAGGGGCCATGGCTACACCTTC. This gives the protein CASSTRGHGYTF.

The chain combines TRBV6-5 with TRBJ2-7; maybe TRBD2 (6 bases). V was cut by 10 bases and J by 2 bases, with 18 bases left in between. The length of the CDR3 is 14 residues. The germline V gene encodes CDR1 MNHEY and CDR2 SVGAGI. In DNA form, the CDR3 reads TGTGCCACCAGAAACCCTCGGGGGACCTACGAGCAGTACTTC. Encoded protein: CATRNPRGTYEQYF.